This record covers a single T cell receptor (beta chain). This clonotype occurred a few times. Its antigen is still unknown. No quality values exist for individual bases; no much larger clone is one base distant. Donors were approximately 42 systemically healthy Caucasian individuals from Russia aged roughly 6 to 100 years. Ten milliliters of peripheral blood were drawn from each donor into EDTA-treated Vacutainer tubes. Ficoll-Paque density-gradient centrifugation was used to isolate PBMCs, with at least 7 million per sample. Total RNA was extracted from PBMCs with Trizol reagent, with at least 5 micrograms obtained per sample. For every donor, flow cytometry on a PBMC aliquot measured the percentage of naive CD45RAhigh/CD27high T cells. This specimen comes from a study of blood T cells in healthy people across ages (dated by TCRdb to between 2015 and 2017). As for the study more broadly: Template switching captured roughly one uniquely barcoded TCR beta cDNA molecule per two T cells in model experiments. To avoid experimental bias, donors of different ages were distributed randomly across sequencing lanes. Four age groups were formed from the donors: young (average about 16 years), middle-aged (more than 35), aged (roughly 59) and long-lived (less than 85). For two donors (one aged 18 to 30 and one aged 80 or older), the study analyzed two additional independent replicas of 1 million unique cDNA reads from the same blood draw. The study measured age-related changes in TCR beta repertoire diversity using deep sequencing normalized with unique cDNA molecular identifiers. The paper as a whole reports these results and caveats: The CMV infection status of donors was not known, potentially confounding age-related changes in expanded clonotypes. Estimates of total diversity based on one million sequenced T cells were considered lower bounds and underestimates. Observed TCR beta diversity per million T cells fell roughly linearly with age, and a significant reduction was already apparent by age approximately 41. The percentage of naive T cells measured by flow cytometry correlated strongly with observed TCR beta diversity. Bulk unsorted PBMC profiling prevented conclusive comparison of naive and antigen-experienced compartments. Compared with the aged group, the long-lived group had more naive CD4+ T cells, fewer expanded clones and increased TCR diversity, a pattern suggesting age selection.

Libraries were made using 5' RACE. These reads were obtained on an Illumina HiSeq 2500. The second PCR ran for about 6 to 11 cycles and used a J-beta primer mix along with a sample-barcoded 5' primer. A unique molecular identifier was introduced onto each TCR beta cDNA molecule by a template-switch 5' adaptor carrying 12 random nucleotides. Each sample yielded at least 2.5 million CDR3-containing paired-end reads. The Mint cDNA synthesis kit, primed by a TRBC-specific oligonucleotide, was used to synthesize first-strand cDNA from all RNA. After uracil-DNA glycosylase treatment, a first 18-cycle PCR used universal primers M1SS and BC2_uni_R on all cDNA. The paper's data handling went like this. For normalization, 1 million high-quality reads, each with a distinct molecular identifier, were randomly selected from each sample. Instead of being binned into consensus sequences, reads that shared molecular identifiers were thrown out. CDR3 identification, clonotype clustering and error correction used MiTCR with a Q25 quality threshold and the strictest error-elimination algorithm. A nonparametric unseen species model using Euler transformation provided a lower-bound estimate of total TCR beta diversity. TCRdb trimmed the raw reads at Q25, called clones with MiXCR and kept productive beta chains. All rows with the same CDR3 protein become a single entry with the most common DNA and genes. The V and J calls and clone size come from TCRdb's table, not from the authors' own analysis. Present in this sample are 650,000 to 1,000,000 distinct CDR3 sequences, roughly 40% of which were seen just once. The ten top clones hold over 10% of the sample.

The CDR3 runs 13 residues from the cysteine to the phenylalanine. Just CDR3 DNA is preserved here, 39 bases in frame from base 1. Germline trimming amounts to 8 bases on V and 0 bases on J, with 3 as the count of junction bases outside the gene matches. CDR1 is given as MDHEN and CDR2 as SYDVKM, both from the germline V gene. Input material: blood. The receptor chain draws on TRBV28 and TRBJ1-2; TRBD1 agrees with 7 junctional bases. This sequence was found in a man aged 18 to 35 in good health. The DNA sequence reads TGTGCCAGCGGGACAGCAACTAACTATGGCTACACCTTC. Its translation is CASGTATNYGYTF.